The 3 T cell receptor beta chains below were found in one sample sequenced in a study of blood T cell repertoires in COVID-19 (dated by TCRdb to 2018 to 2021). Library creation used the immunoSEQ multiplex PCR assay. The clones in this table, taken by TCRdb from immuneACCESS, are in-frame only. Not every clone is retained; where verified, under half of the shortfall comes from an unresolved V gene, and the cause of the rest is unknown. The sample yields some 74,000 clones; approximately 80% were counted once. Clones ranked in the top ten supply about 4.8% of the sample. Sequences were obtained from peripheral blood. These receptors were taken from a woman aged 80 or older with active or convalescent COVID-19.

The chain joins TRBV12-5 to TRBJ2-3; 13 bases line up with TRBD2. V was pared by 6 bases and J by 4 bases, with 7 bases of the junction left unmatched. Germline loops: CDR1 LGHNT, CDR2 FRNRAP. The CDR3 runs 16 residues. The CDR3 nucleotides are TGTGCTAGTGGCTCCGGGACTAGCGGGAACTCAGATACGCAGTATTTT. Its translation: CASGSGTSGNSDTQYF.

The genes are TRBV2 and TRBJ2-1; D perhaps matches TRBD2 (6 bases). Germline assignment: CDR1 SNHLY and CDR2 FYNNEI. The CDR3 is 13 amino acids. The V end lost 7 bases, the J end lost 5 bases, and 12 bases lay between the germline ends. The CDR3 sequence is CASTGTRHNEQFF. CDR3 in DNA: TGTGCCAGCACCGGGACTCGTCACAATGAGCAGTTCTTC.

The rearrangement joins TRBV7-9 to TRBJ2-1; D is ambiguous. Germline loops: CDR1 SEHNR, CDR2 FQNEAQ (reference sequence). The CDR3 is 16 amino acids. The V end was cut by 2 bases, the J end by 7 bases, with 18 bases between. The CDR3 here is CASSLYNGGRRNEQFF. The CDR3 DNA reads TGTGCCAGCAGCTTATATAATGGCGGCCGACGGAATGAGCAGTTCTTC. Complete variable domain (other parts from reference TRBV7-9 and TRBJ2-1): DTGVSQNPRHKITKRGQNVTFRCDPISEHNRLYWYRQTLGQGPEFLTYFQNEAQLEKSRLLSDRFSAERPKGSFSTLEIQRTEQGDSAMYLCASSLYNGGRRNEQFFGPGTRLTVL.